This T cell receptor beta chain was identified in a study of blood T cell repertoires in COVID-19. Study in general: Acute and convalescent COVID-19 samples came from the United States, Italy and Spain. Sources were T cells, B-cell-depleted T cells, or PBMCs; the material itself was cDNA or gDNA.

Measured with immunoSEQ multiplex PCR; TCRdb has only the in-frame clones, and not every one. Here the sample spans 230,000 or so clones, around 89% being singletons. Adults between roughly 18 and 95 years of age took part from about 24 US areas. Clinical histories supplied by participants themselves formed the basis of cohort assignment. The source material was PBMCs or T cells enriched from blood (not recorded which). The source is a middle-aged woman with acute COVID-19.

The CDR3 nucleotides are TGCAGCGTTGCTAGGCGCACCGGGGAGCTGTTTTTT. Encoded protein: CSVARRTGELFF. The chain couples TRBV29-1 to TRBJ2-2; no clear D. The CDR3 has 12 residues. The ends were cut back, 4 bases at V and 4 bases at J, with 7 bases in the middle. CDR1 is SQVTM and CDR2 is ANQGSEA in the germline V gene.